This T cell receptor (beta chain) comes out of a study of blood T cell repertoires in COVID-19. The wider study: Samples came from the United States, Italy and Spain, spanning acute and convalescent COVID-19. In each case, the material was cDNA or gDNA derived from T cells, B-cell-depleted T cells, or PBMCs.

Libraries were prepared by immunoSEQ multiplex PCR; TCRdb keeps only in-frame clonotypes and omits some of them. The table includes some 180,000 clones, around four fifths detected once. V was shortened by 4 bases and J by 4 bases, with 16 bases between the two germline ends. The CDR3 contains 15 residues. Germline V lookup: CDR1 SGHTA, CDR2 FQGNSA. This sequence was found in a woman at least 80 years old with active or convalescent COVID-19. Source material: peripheral blood. The rearrangement uses TRBV7-2 and TRBJ1-2; D may be TRBD1 (6 bases). CDR3 sequence (DNA): TGTGCCAGCAGCTCAATTCAGGGGTTTCCCTATGGCTACACCTTC. It specifies CASSSIQGFPYGYTF.